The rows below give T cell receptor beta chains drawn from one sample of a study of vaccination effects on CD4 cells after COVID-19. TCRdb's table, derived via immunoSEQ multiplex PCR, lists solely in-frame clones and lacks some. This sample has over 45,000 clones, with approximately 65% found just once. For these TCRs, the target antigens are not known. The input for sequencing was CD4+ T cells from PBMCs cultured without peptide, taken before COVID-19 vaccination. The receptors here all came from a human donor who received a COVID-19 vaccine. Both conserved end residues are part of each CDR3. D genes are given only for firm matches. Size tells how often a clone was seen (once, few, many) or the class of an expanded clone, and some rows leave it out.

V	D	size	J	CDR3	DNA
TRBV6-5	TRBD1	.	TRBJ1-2	CASSYLDRVGYGYTF	TGTGCCAGCAGCTATTTGGACAGGGTGGGGTATGGCTACACCTTC
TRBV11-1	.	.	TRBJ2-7	CASSLDSSYEQYF	TGTGCCAGCAGCTTAGACTCGTCCTACGAGCAGTACTTC
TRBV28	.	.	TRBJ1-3	CASSSWTRAGNTIYF	TGTGCCAGCAGTTCCTGGACCAGGGCTGGAAACACCATATATTTT
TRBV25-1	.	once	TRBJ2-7	CASRGTGRSYEQYF	TGTGCCAGCAGGGGGACGGGCCGCTCCTACGAGCAGTACTTC
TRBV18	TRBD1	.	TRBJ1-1	CASSPTTGSEAFF	TGTGCCAGCTCACCCACGACAGGGTCTGAAGCTTTCTTT
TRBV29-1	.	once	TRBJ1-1	CSVEGVARASEAFF	TGCAGCGTTGAAGGGGTGGCCAGAGCTTCTGAAGCTTTCTTT
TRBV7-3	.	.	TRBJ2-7	CASSLMLYEQYF	TGTGCCAGCAGCTTAATGTTATACGAGCAGTACTTC
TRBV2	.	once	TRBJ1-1	CASRAGTLNTEAFF	TGTGCCAGCAGAGCAGGGACCTTGAACACTGAAGCTTTCTTT
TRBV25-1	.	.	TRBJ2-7	CASSEGAYEQYF	TGTGCCAGCAGTGAGGGTGCCTACGAGCAGTACTTC
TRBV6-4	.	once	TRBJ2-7	CARPKSGLHSYEQYF	TGTGCCAGGCCAAAATCGGGACTCCACTCCTACGAGCAGTACTTC
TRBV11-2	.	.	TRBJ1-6	CASSLETVNSPLHF	TGTGCCAGCAGCTTAGAGACAGTGAATTCACCCCTCCACTTT
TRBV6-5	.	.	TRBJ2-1	CASSNLVGGNEQFF	TGTGCCAGCAGTAACCTCGTAGGGGGAAATGAGCAGTTCTTC
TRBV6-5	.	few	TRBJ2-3	CASSRNYDTQYF	TGTGCCAGCAGCCGTAACTACGATACGCAGTATTTT
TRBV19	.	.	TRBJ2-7	CASSMRIGTYEQYF	TGTGCCAGTAGTATGCGTATAGGAACCTACGAGCAGTACTTC
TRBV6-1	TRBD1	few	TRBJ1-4	CASSEEGTGTRKLFF	TGTGCCAGCAGTGAAGAAGGGACAGGGACTCGAAAACTGTTTTTT
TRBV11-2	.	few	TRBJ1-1	CASSLGSMNTEAFF	TGTGCCAGCAGCTTAGGCAGTATGAACACTGAAGCTTTCTTT
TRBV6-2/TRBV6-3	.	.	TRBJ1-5	CASSYQTGPWAQHF	TGTGCCAGCAGTTACCAGACAGGTCCCTGGGCCCAGCATTTT
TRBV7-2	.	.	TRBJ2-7	CASSPLHEQYF	TGTGCCAGCAGCCCCCTGCACGAGCAGTACTTC
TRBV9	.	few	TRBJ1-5	CASSVSPGDRQPQHF	TGTGCCAGCAGCGTAAGCCCGGGTGACAGACAGCCCCAGCATTTT
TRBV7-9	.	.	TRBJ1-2	CASSLEVVVGYGYTF	TGTGCCAGCAGCTTAGAGGTGGTGGTCGGCTATGGCTACACCTTC